This passage covers 32 T cell receptor beta chains from one sample sequenced in a study of PD-1 blockade in classical Hodgkin lymphoma. Documented time point: newly diagnosed, previously untreated cHL patient sample. The data were produced by immunoSEQ multiplex PCR, yet TCRdb's version contains in-frame clones alone and is incomplete. In the table there are roughly 70,000 clones, more than 85% of which are singletons. Sequenced sample: peripheral blood mononuclear cells (PBMCs). All receptors derive from a human donor with classical Hodgkin lymphoma.

The chain employs TRBV5-1 and TRBJ1-1, with a weak D call TRBD1 (6 bases). The germline gives CDR1 SGHRS, CDR2 YFSETQ. The CDR3 is 15 amino acids. Trimming left V 2 bases short and J 0 bases short, with 11 bases between. The CDR3 region is CASSFTGILNTEAFF. DNA for the CDR3: TGCGCCAGCAGCTTCACAGGGATCCTGAACACTGAAGCTTTCTTT.

V is TRBV5-1 and J is TRBJ2-1, with 13 bases lining up with TRBD2. The germline gives CDR1 SGHRS, CDR2 YFSETQ. The CDR3 loop spans 16 amino acids. Trimming took 4 bases from V and 8 from J; bases not matched to a gene: 9. The CDR3, as DNA: TGCGCCAGCAGCATTGGACTAGCGGGAGCGGTAGATGAGCAGTTCTTC. Encoded protein: CASSIGLAGAVDEQFF.

In this sample, this clone turned up once. The chain carries TRBV19 and TRBJ1-2; D may be TRBD1 (5 bases). The V gene lost 5 bases and the J gene lost 8 bases, with 18 bases spanning the gap. This CDR3 has 14 amino acids. Germline V gene lookup returns CDR1 LNHDA and CDR2 SQIVND (reference sequence). CDR3 coding DNA: TGTGCCAGTAGTGCCTTATGGACCCCAGGGGGCTACACCTTC. It is translated as CASSALWTPGGYTF.

The chain joins TRBV2 to TRBJ1-1; unclear D gene. Germline-derived CDR1 and CDR2 are SNHLY and FYNNEI. Trimming left V 7 bases short and J 5 bases short, with 17 bases between. The CDR3 is 14 residues long. CDR3 in DNA: TGTGCCAGCATTTCTTCCCCAGGAGGGACTGAAGCTTTCTTT. Amino acid sequence: CASISSPGGTEAFF.

The V call is TRBV11-2, the J call TRBJ2-3, with D perhaps given as TRBD1 or TRBD2 (7 bases each). In germline, CDR1 is SGHAT, CDR2 FQNNGV. The V and J ends lost 5 bases and 7 bases respectively, with 19 bases between them. CDR3 length: 15 residues. CDR3 DNA sequence: TGTGCCAGCAGCCCCAGGGGGGGGGACCGAAATACGCAGTATTTT. Its protein is CASSPRGGDRNTQYF.

The gene calls are TRBV25-1 and TRBJ2-3; no definite D call. Looked up from germline, CDR1 is MGHDK and CDR2 is SYGVNS. Trimming removed 3 bases from V and 5 bases from J, with 18 bases in between. The CDR3 has 16 residues. This chain's CDR3 is CASSDDIRVVGDTQYF. For the CDR3, the DNA is TGTGCCAGCAGTGATGATATTAGGGTTGTAGGAGATACGCAGTATTTT.

This chain links TRBV18 with TRBJ1-2; weak D call: TRBD1 (6 bases). Germline V lookup: CDR1 KGHSH, CDR2 LQKENI. V was trimmed by 6 bases and J by 4 bases, leaving 15 bases between them. CDR3 length equals 14 residues. CDR3 coding DNA: TGTGCCAGCTCGGGATCGGACAGTCCCTATGGCTACACCTTC. Amino acids: CASSGSDSPYGYTF.

This chain joins TRBV6-6 and TRBJ1-5, with unresolved D. This CDR3 spans 14 amino acids. Germline V gene data show CDR1 as MNHNY and CDR2 as SVGAGI (reference sequence). V was pared by 4 bases and J by 3 bases, with 10 bases between. The CDR3 region has the DNA TGTGCCAGCAGTTTAGGCCAGAACAATCAGCCCCAGCATTTT. Protein: CASSLGQNNQPQHF.

This chain connects TRBV5-4 to TRBJ1-1; D gene uncertain. Trimming removed 1 base from V and 0 bases from J, with 7 bases in between. Germline V gives CDR1 SGHNT, CDR2 YYREEE (reference sequence). This CDR3 has 14 amino acids. The CDR3 region has the DNA TGTGCCAGCAGCTTGAGGCAGCTGAACACTGAAGCTTTCTTT. Translation: CASSLRQLNTEAFF.

The chain links TRBV29-1 to TRBJ2-1, with 12 bases lining up with TRBD2. The CDR3 loop spans 14 amino acids. Germline V gives CDR1 SQVTM, CDR2 ANQGSEA. V lost 7 bases, J lost 9 bases, and 10 bases stayed unmatched. CDR3 bases: TGCAGCGCTCCGACTAGCGGGAGTTTCGTTGAGCAGTTCTTC. This codes for CSAPTSGSFVEQFF.

The V and J genes are TRBV5-1 and TRBJ2-3, with 9 nucleotides matching TRBD2. This CDR3 spans 16 amino acids. V shed 4 bases and J 1 base; nucleotides not matched to a gene: 7. Germline CDR1 and CDR2: SGHRS and YFSETQ. CDR3 region: CASSKIAGVGTDTQYF. The CDR3 nucleotides are TGCGCCAGCAGCAAAATAGCGGGAGTTGGCACAGATACGCAGTATTTT.

The V call is TRBV19, the J call TRBJ2-1; D unclear. Between the trimmed V and J ends, which lost 0 bases and 6 bases, there was a span of 15 bases. The V gene's germline CDR1 is LNHDA and CDR2 SQIVND (reference sequence). The CDR3 length is 16 residues. The CDR3 coding sequence is TGTGCCAGTAGTATAGATCCAACAATAGTCACCAATGAGCAGTTCTTC. Protein sequence: CASSIDPTIVTNEQFF.

The chain joins TRBV7-9 to TRBJ2-1, with no clear D. The CDR3 is 15 amino acids. Germline lookup yields CDR1 SEHNR and CDR2 FQNEAQ (reference sequence). V shed 5 bases and J shed 9 bases, with 20 bases lying between them. DNA of the CDR3: TGTGCCAGCAGCCCATCCCCTACAATAGGAATTGAGCAGTTCTTC. This codes for CASSPSPTIGIEQFF.

The chain joins TRBV10-1 to TRBJ2-2; the D gene is possibly TRBD1 (5 bases). V was shortened by 4 bases and J by 0 bases, with 9 bases between the two germline ends. This CDR3 has 15 amino acids. The V gene's germline CDR1 is WNHNN and CDR2 SYGVQD (reference sequence). CDR3 sequence reads: CASSVDNSNTGELFF. The CDR3 DNA reads as TGCGCCAGCAGTGTGGACAACTCGAACACCGGGGAGCTGTTTTTT.

The chain has TRBV5-6 and TRBJ1-2, with a weak D call TRBD1 (6 bases). Trimming took 2 bases from V and 4 from J, leaving 12 bases between them. The CDR3 has 14 residues. CDR1 and CDR2 (germline): SGHDT, YYEEEE. The CDR3 spells CASSFRGQTYGYTF. In nucleotides, the CDR3 is TGTGCCAGCAGCTTCAGGGGACAAACCTATGGCTACACCTTC.

The chain combines TRBV21-1 with TRBJ1-2. TRBV21-1 is a recognized pseudogene. CDR3 length: 13 amino acids. CDR3 loop: CASSGTENYGYTF. The DNA of the CDR3 is TGTGCCAGCAGCGGGACGGAGAACTATGGCTACACCTTC.

This clone was seen a single time. The chain uses TRBV5-1 and TRBJ1-3; D is uncertain. Trimming removed 2 bases at V and 0 bases at J, with 9 bases between. Germline lookup yields CDR1 SGHRS and CDR2 YFSETQ. The CDR3 contains 15 residues. The CDR3 here is CASSFGQISGNTIYF. The CDR3, as DNA: TGCGCCAGCAGCTTTGGGCAGATCTCTGGAAACACCATATATTTT.

This rearrangement joins TRBV18 to TRBJ2-3; D not certain. The CDR3 contains 13 residues. CDR1 and CDR2 (germline): KGHSH, LQKENI. V shed 4 bases and J shed 4 bases, with 9 bases lying between them. The CDR3 region has the DNA TGTGCCAGCTCACTTTCCGGGCCAGATACGCAGTATTTT. This gives the protein CASSLSGPDTQYF.

V usage is TRBV11-1 and J usage is TRBJ2-2, with 7 positions matching TRBD1. Germline trimming cut 3 bases from V and 4 bases from J; bases unmatched to any gene: 8. Germline V CDR1 and CDR2: SGHAT, FQDESV (reference sequence). CDR3 length: 16 residues. CDR3 loop: CASSFQQGLGTGELFF. The CDR3 DNA is TGTGCCAGCAGCTTCCAACAGGGGCTGGGCACCGGGGAGCTGTTTTTT.

The gene calls are TRBV29-1 and TRBJ2-2, with 9 nucleotides matching TRBD1. After removal of 4 bases from V and 7 bases from J, the junction contained 4 bases not matched to a gene. CDR1 is SQVTM, CDR2 ANQGSEA, per germline. This CDR3 is 13 amino acids long. DNA of the CDR3: TGCAGCGTTGGGACAGGGGTGAGCGGGGAGCTGTTTTTT. Protein sequence: CSVGTGVSGELFF.

This clone has a handful of counts. This chain links TRBV9 with TRBJ1-2; 8 positions agree with TRBD1. V was pared by 0 bases and J by 4 bases, with 8 bases of the junction left unmatched. This CDR3 region has 16 residues. From germline, CDR1 is SGDLS and CDR2 YYNGEE. Written as DNA, the CDR3 is TGTGCCAGCAGCGTAGGGCAGGGGGCTTTCGGCTATGGCTACACCTTC. Amino acid sequence: CASSVGQGAFGYGYTF.

CDR3 in DNA: TGTGCCAGCAGCTCTAGGACCACGGGACAGCGCAACATTCAGTACTTC. Translating it yields CASSSRTTGQRNIQYF. The rearrangement uses TRBV7-2 and TRBJ2-4; 7 bases align to TRBD1. This CDR3 comprises 16 residues. Looked up from germline, CDR1 is SGHTA and CDR2 is FQGNSA. V dropped 4 bases and J dropped 7; count of bases not matched to a gene: 13.

V gene TRBV6-4 combines with J gene TRBJ2-7; 8 nucleotides agree with TRBD1. From germline, CDR1 is MRHNA and CDR2 SNTAGT. With 5 bases clipped from V and 4 bases from J, the junction kept 10 bases outside the gene matches. This CDR3 is built from 15 residues. Here the CDR3 reads CASSFEQGGRYEQYF. The CDR3 DNA reads as TGTGCCAGCAGTTTTGAACAGGGGGGACGGTACGAGCAGTACTTC.

V usage is TRBV7-9 and J usage is TRBJ2-7, with a weak D call TRBD2 (5 bases). This CDR3 region has 13 residues. Germline assignment: CDR1 SEHNR and CDR2 FQNEAQ (reference sequence). The ends were cut back, 8 bases at V and 2 bases at J, with 13 bases in the middle. CDR3 in DNA: TGTGCCAGCGGAGTCTACGGGACCTACGAGCAGTACTTC. Translating gives CASGVYGTYEQYF. Full variable domain (missing parts from reference TRBV7-9 and TRBJ2-7): DTGVSQNPRHKITKRGQNVTFRCDPISEHNRLYWYRQTLGQGPEFLTYFQNEAQLEKSRLLSDRFSAERPKGSFSTLEIQRTEQGDSAMYLCASGVYGTYEQYFGPGTRLTVT.

This chain links TRBV10-3 with TRBJ1-3; perhaps TRBD1 as D (6 bases). Trimming took off 11 bases at V and 0 bases at J, with 11 bases between the two ends. The germline V gene encodes CDR1 ENHRY and CDR2 SYGVKD. The CDR3 loop spans 13 amino acids. As DNA, the CDR3 is TGTGCCGCTAAACAGGGCTCTGGAAACACCATATATTTT. Its translation is CAAKQGSGNTIYF.

The genes are TRBV27 and TRBJ1-1; tentatively, D is TRBD1 (5 bases). The V gene lost 7 bases and the J gene lost 1 base, with 13 bases spanning the gap. The V gene's germline CDR1 is MNHEY and CDR2 SMNVEV (reference sequence). This CDR3 is built from 14 residues. In nucleotides, the CDR3 is TGTGCCAGCACCCCTCGGGGGGGGAACACTGAAGCTTTCTTT. This encodes CASTPRGGNTEAFF.

This clone appeared a single time. This chain joins TRBV7-2 and TRBJ2-3; D gene ambiguous. Germline CDR1 is SGHTA and CDR2 is FQGNSA. Trimming removed 4 bases from V and 2 bases from J, with 7 bases in between. The CDR3 loop spans 13 amino acids. The CDR3 coding sequence is TGTGCCAGCAGCTCCAGATTCACAGATACGCAGTATTTT. This translates into CASSSRFTDTQYF. The full variable domain, completed using reference TRBV7-2 and TRBJ2-3, is GAGVSQSPSNKVTEKGKDVELRCDPISGHTALYWYRQSLGQGLEFLIYFQGNSAPDKSGLPSDRFSAERTGGSVSTLTIQRTQQEDSAVYLCASSSRFTDTQYFGPGTRLTVL.

The chain combines TRBV2 with TRBJ2-7, with 10 bases lining up with TRBD1. V shed 6 bases and J 4 bases; nucleotides not matched to a gene: 3. Germline V gene data show CDR1 as SNHLY and CDR2 as FYNNEI. The CDR3 runs 13 residues. The CDR3 coding sequence is TGTGCCAGCAGCAGGGACAGGGGATACGAGCAGTACTTC. Translated: CASSRDRGYEQYF.

This clone was found once. This chain connects TRBV5-4 to TRBJ1-2, with D uncertain. The CDR3 is 12 residues long. CDR1 SGHNT and CDR2 YYREEE come from the germline V gene (reference sequence). Trimming stripped 0 bases from V and 5 bases from J, with 5 bases between. The CDR3: CASSLESYGYTF. The CDR3 DNA is TGTGCCAGCAGCTTGGAAAGTTATGGCTACACCTTC. The whole variable domain, filled in from reference TRBV5-4 and TRBJ1-2, reads ETGVTQSPTHLIKTRGQQVTLRCSSQSGHNTVSWYQQALGQGPQFIFQYYREEENGRGNFPPRFSGLQFPNYSSELNVNALELDDSALYLCASSLESYGYTFGSGTRLTVV.

The chain combines TRBV5-1 with TRBJ2-5, with 9 bases identical to TRBD1. Germline CDR1 SGHRS, CDR2 YFSETQ. V lost 2 bases and J lost 3; bases outside the gene matches: 2. CDR3 size: 14 residues. The CDR3 DNA sequence: TGCGCCAGCAGCTTAGGGACAGGGAAAGAGACCCAGTACTTC. Encoded protein: CASSLGTGKETQYF.

The chain uses TRBV28 and TRBJ1-1, with no clear D. The CDR3 loop spans 12 amino acids. Trimming took off 5 bases at V and 3 bases at J, with 7 bases between the two ends. The V gene's germline CDR1 is MDHEN and CDR2 SYDVKM. For the CDR3, the DNA is TGTGCCAGCAGTACTATCGACACTGAAGCTTTCTTT. This sequence encodes CASSTIDTEAFF.

The chain recombines TRBV4-3 with TRBJ2-1; D is unresolved. Germline assignment: CDR1 LGHNA and CDR2 YSLEER. The CDR3 loop spans 11 amino acids. Trimming shortened V by 4 bases and J by 9 bases, and 7 bases separated the two germline ends. This CDR3 reads CASSLAGEQFF. The CDR3 nucleotides are TGCGCCAGCAGCCTTGCTGGTGAGCAGTTCTTC.